Sequencing of this TCR beta chain was carried out in a study of response to subunit inactivated influenza vaccine. TCRdb itself ran the RT-PCR reads through MiXCR, one entry per CDR3 protein. This table has around 650,000 distinct CDR3 sequences, around 16% appearing once. The CDR3 is made up of 14 amino acids. V lost 3 bases, J lost 3 bases, and 13 bases lay in between. The germline V gene has CDR1 DFQATT and CDR2 SNEGSKA (reference sequence). This clonotype was obtained from a man aged 50 to 59 who received an inactivated influenza vaccine. The sample here was PBMCs from blood, taken 11 to 12 days after vaccination. The chain employs TRBV20-1 and TRBJ2-3; the D gene is possibly TRBD1 (5 bases). In nucleotides, the CDR3 is TGCAGTGCTAGTCCGGGCAGGGTTACAGATACGCAGTATTTT. As protein: CSASPGRVTDTQYF.